This T cell receptor beta chain was profiled in a study of blood T cell repertoires in COVID-19. At the level of the study: PBMCs, B-cell-depleted T cells, or T cells provided the cDNA or gDNA that made up the material.

CDR1 is SGDLS and CDR2 is YYNGEE in the germline V gene. The length of the CDR3 is 16 residues. V dropped 3 bases and J dropped 2 bases, with 14 bases sitting between them. Seattle patients were enrolled during active infection and followed longitudinally. In the authors' workflow: Amplified reference gene primers provided the basis for estimating nucleated cell counts. Profiling relied on immunoSEQ multiplex PCR, and the TCRdb table lists in-frame clones only, not all of them. V, J and clone size are taken as reported in that table, and D and trimming were inferred from the DNA itself. This sample yields fewer than 300,000 clones, of which roughly nine tenths are seen a single time; about 2% belongs to the top ten.

The J gene is TRBJ2-2, the V gene TRBV9, with TRBD2 as a possible D gene (6 bases). This clonotype originated in a woman in her 30s with COVID-19, enrolled during active disease. The sequencing input was peripheral blood. DNA for the CDR3: TGTGCCAGCAGCGGGGACTGGGGCCAAAACACCGGGGAGCTGTTTTTT. Its translation: CASSGDWGQNTGELFF.